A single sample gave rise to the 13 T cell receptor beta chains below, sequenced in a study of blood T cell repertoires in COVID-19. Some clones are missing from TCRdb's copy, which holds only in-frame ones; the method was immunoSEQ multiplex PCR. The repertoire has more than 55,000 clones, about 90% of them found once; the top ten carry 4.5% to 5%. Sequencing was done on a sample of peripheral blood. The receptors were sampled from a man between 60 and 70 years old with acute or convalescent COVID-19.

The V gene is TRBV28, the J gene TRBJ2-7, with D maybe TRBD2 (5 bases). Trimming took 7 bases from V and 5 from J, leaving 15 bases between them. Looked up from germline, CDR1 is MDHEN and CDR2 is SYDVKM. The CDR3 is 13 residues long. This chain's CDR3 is CASTGTGRDEQYF. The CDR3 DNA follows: TGTGCCAGCACTGGTACTGGGCGGGACGAGCAGTACTTC.

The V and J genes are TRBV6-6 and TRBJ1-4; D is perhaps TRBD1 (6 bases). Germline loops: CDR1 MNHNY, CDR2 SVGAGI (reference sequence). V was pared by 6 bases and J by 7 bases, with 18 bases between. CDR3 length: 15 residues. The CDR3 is CASRTRGRGAEKLFF. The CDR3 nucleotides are TGTGCCAGCAGAACCCGCGGGAGGGGGGCTGAAAAACTGTTTTTT.

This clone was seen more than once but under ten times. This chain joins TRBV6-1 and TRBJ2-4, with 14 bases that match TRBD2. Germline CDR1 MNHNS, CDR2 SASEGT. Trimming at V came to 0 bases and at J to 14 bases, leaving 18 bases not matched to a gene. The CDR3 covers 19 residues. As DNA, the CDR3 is TGTGCCAGCAGTGAAGCCCGGGGGAGAGTGACTAGCGGGAGGGCCCGAAAGTACTTC. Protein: CASSEARGRVTSGRARKYF.

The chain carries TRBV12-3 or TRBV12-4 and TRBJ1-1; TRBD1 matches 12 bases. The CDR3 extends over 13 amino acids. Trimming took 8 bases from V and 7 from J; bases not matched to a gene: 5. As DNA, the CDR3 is TGTGCCAGCGGGGACAGGGGGCAAAATGAAGCTTTCTTT. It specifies CASGDRGQNEAFF.

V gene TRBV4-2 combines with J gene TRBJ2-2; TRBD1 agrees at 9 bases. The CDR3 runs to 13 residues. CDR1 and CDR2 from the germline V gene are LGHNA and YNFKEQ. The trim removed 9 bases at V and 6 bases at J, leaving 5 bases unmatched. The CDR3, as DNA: TGTGCCAGTAGACAGGGGGAGGCCGGGGAGCTGTTTTTT. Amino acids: CASRQGEAGELFF.

In DNA form, the CDR3 reads TGTGCCAGCAGTTTACGGGACGAGCAGTACTTC. It is translated as CASSLRDEQYF. The V gene is TRBV28, the J gene TRBJ2-7, with D unclear. With 2 bases removed from V and 5 bases from J, the gap between germline ends came to 4 bases. The CDR3 has 11 residues. Germline lookup yields CDR1 MDHEN and CDR2 SYDVKM.

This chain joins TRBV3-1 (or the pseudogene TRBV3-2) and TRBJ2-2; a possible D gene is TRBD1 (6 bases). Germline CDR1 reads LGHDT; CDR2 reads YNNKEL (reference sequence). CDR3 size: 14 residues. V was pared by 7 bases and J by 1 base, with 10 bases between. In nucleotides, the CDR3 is TGTGCCAGCAAAAAGACAGGGAACACCGGGGAGCTGTTTTTT. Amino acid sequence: CASKKTGNTGELFF.

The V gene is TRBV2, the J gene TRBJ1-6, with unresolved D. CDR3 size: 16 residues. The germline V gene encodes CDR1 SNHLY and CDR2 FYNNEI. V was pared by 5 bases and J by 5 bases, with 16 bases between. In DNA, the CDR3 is TGTGCCAGCAGTCTTTTAAGAGGGCTTAATAATTCACCCCTCCACTTT. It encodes CASSLLRGLNNSPLHF.

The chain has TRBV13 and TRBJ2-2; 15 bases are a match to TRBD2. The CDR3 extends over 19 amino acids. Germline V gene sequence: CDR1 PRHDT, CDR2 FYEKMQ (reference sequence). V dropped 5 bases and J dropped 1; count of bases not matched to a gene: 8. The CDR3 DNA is TGTGCCAGCAGCCCAGGACTAGCGGGAGGGCGGAGGAACACCGGGGAGCTGTTTTTT. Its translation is CASSPGLAGGRRNTGELFF. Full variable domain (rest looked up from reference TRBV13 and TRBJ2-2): AAGVIQSPRHLIKEKRETATLKCYPIPRHDTVYWYQQGPGQDPQFLISFYEKMQSDKGSIPDRFSAQQFSDYHSELNMSSLELGDSALYFCASSPGLAGGRRNTGELFFGEGSRLTVL.

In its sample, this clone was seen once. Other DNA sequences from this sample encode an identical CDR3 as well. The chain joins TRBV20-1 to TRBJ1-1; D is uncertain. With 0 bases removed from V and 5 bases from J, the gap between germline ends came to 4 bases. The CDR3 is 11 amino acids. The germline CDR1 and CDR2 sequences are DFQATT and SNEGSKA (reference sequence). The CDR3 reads CSARDLTEAFF. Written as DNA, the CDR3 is TGCAGTGCTAGAGATCTGACTGAAGCTTTCTTT.

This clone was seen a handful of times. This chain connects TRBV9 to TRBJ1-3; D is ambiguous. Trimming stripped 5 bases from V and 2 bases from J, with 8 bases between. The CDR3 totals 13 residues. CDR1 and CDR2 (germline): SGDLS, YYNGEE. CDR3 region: CASRGGAGNTIYF. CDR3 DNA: TGTGCCAGCAGGGGAGGCGCTGGAAACACCATATATTTT.

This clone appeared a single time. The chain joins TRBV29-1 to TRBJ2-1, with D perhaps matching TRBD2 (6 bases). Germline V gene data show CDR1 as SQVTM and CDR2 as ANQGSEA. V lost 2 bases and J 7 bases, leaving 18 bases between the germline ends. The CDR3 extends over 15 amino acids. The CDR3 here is CSVEPSFEGRNEQFF. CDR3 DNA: TGCAGCGTTGAACCCTCGTTTGAGGGGAGGAATGAGCAGTTCTTC.

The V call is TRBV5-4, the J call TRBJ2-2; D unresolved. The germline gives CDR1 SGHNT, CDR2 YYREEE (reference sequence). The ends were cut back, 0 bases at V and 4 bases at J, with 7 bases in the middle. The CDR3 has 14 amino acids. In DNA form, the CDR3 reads TGTGCCAGCAGCTTGGGACTCAGCACCGGGGAGCTGTTTTTT. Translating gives CASSLGLSTGELFF.